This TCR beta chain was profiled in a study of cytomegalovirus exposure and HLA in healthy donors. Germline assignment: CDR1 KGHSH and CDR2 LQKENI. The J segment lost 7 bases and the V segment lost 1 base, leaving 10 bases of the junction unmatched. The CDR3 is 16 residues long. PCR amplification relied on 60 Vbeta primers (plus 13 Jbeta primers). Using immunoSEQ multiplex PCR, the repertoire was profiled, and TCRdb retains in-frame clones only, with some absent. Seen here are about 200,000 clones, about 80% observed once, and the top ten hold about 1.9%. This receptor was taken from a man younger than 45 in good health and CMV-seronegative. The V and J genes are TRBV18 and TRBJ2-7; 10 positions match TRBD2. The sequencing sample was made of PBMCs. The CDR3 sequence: CASSPRGLADTREQYF. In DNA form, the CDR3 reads TGTGCCAGCTCACCACGTGGACTAGCGGACACGCGGGAGCAGTACTTC.